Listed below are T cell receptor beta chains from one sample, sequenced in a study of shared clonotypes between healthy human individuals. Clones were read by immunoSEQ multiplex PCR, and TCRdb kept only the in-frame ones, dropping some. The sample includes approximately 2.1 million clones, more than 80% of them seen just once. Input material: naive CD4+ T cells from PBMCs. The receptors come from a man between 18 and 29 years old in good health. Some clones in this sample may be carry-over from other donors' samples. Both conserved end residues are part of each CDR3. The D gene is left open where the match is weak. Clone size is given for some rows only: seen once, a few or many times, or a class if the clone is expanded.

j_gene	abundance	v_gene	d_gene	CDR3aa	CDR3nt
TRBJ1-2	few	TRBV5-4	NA	CASSHVQGRPGYGYTF	TGTGCCAGCAGCCACGTACAGGGACGGCCAGGCTATGGCTACACCTTC
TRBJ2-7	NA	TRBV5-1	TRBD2	CASNEVAGGVGEQYF	TGCGCCAGCAACGAGGTAGCGGGAGGTGTGGGTGAGCAGTACTTC
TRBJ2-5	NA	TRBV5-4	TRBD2	CASSSYLGTSGSRETQYF	TGTGCCAGCAGCTCCTACTTAGGGACTAGCGGGAGTCGGGAGACCCAGTACTTC
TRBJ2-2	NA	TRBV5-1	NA	CASSTRMGDGLFF	TGCGCCAGCTCGACACGAATGGGGGACGGGCTGTTTTTT
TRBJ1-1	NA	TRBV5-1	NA	CASSLAPAPTEAFF	TGCGCCAGCAGCTTGGCCCCCGCCCCCACTGAAGCTTTCTTT
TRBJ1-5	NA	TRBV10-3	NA	CAISETEPNQPQHF	TGTGCCATCAGCGAGACAGAACCTAATCAGCCCCAGCATTTT
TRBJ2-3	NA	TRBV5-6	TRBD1	CASSLGQGGTDTQYF	TGTGCCAGCAGCTTGGGACAGGGAGGCACAGATACGCAGTATTTT
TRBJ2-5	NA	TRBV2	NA	CASSVRPATETQYF	TGTGCCAGCAGTGTTCGGCCGGCCACAGAGACCCAGTACTTC
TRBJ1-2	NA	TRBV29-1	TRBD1	CSVGTGDGGYTF	TGCAGCGTGGGCACAGGGGACGGTGGCTACACCTTC
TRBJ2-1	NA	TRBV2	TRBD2	CASRGLAGGNEQFF	TGTGCCAGCCGGGGACTAGCGGGAGGCAATGAGCAGTTCTTC
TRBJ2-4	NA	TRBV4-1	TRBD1	CASSTADRTKNIQYF	TGCGCCAGCAGCACAGCGGACAGGACCAAAAACATTCAGTACTTC
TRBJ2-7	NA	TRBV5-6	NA	CASSLKSYEQYF	TGTGCCAGCAGCTTGAAGTCCTACGAGCAGTACTTC
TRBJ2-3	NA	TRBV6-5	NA	CASSPYPGPGDTQYF	TGTGCCAGCAGTCCGTACCCAGGACCGGGAGATACGCAGTATTTT
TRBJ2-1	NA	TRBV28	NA	CASSSPAPETGNEQFF	TGTGCCAGCAGTTCCCCAGCGCCTGAGACAGGCAATGAGCAGTTCTTC
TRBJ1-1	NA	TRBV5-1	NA	CASSISPPFSHGTEAFF	TGCGCCAGCAGCATCTCCCCTCCGTTCAGTCATGGCACTGAAGCTTTCTTT
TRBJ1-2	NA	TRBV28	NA	CASSSPGGYYTF	TGTGCCAGCAGCTCTCCGGGGGGGTACTACACCTTC
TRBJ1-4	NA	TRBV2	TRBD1	CASSVDRAGGGKLFF	TGTGCCAGCAGTGTCGACAGGGCTGGAGGAGGAAAACTGTTTTTT
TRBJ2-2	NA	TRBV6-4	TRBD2	CASSPTTGGTGELFF	TGTGCCAGCAGCCCCACCACGGGAGGGACCGGGGAGCTGTTTTTT
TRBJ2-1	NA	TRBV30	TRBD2	CAVAGVHLGPGVSVDEQFF	TGTGCCGTGGCGGGGGTACACCTTGGACCCGGTGTGAGTGTGGATGAGCAGTTCTTC
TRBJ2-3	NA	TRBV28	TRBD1	CASSEMDRVGTDTQYF	TGTGCCAGCAGTGAAATGGACAGGGTCGGCACAGATACGCAGTATTTT
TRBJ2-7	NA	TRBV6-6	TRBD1	CASSKLSGTGTDEQYF	TGTGCCAGCAGCAAACTCTCCGGGACAGGGACCGACGAGCAGTACTTC
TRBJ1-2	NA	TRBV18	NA	CASSPTTGGYTF	TGTGCCAGCTCACCCACTACTGGTGGCTACACCTTC
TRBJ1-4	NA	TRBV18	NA	CASSPLMQGPNEKLFF	TGTGCCAGCTCACCACTAATGCAGGGCCCTAATGAAAAACTGTTTTTT
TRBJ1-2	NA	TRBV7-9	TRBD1	CASSFGDRNYGYTF	TGTGCCAGCAGCTTTGGGGACAGAAACTATGGCTACACCTTC
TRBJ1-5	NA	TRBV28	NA	CATEWGFSQPQHF	TGTGCGACCGAGTGGGGTTTTAGTCAGCCCCAGCATTTT
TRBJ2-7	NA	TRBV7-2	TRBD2	CASSLEAGAPYEQYF	TGTGCCAGCAGCTTGGAAGCGGGAGCCCCCTACGAGCAGTACTTC
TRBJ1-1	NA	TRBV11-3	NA	CASSLGGSENTEAFF	TGTGCCAGCAGCTTAGGGGGTTCGGAGAACACTGAAGCTTTCTTT
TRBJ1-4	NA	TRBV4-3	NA	CASSLPGGGEKLFF	TGCGCCAGCAGCCTCCCTGGCGGAGGTGAAAAACTGTTTTTT
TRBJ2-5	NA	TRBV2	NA	CASSGHIQETQYF	TGTGCCAGCAGTGGGCACATCCAAGAGACCCAGTACTTC
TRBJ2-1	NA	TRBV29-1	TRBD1	CSAGETGSSYNEQFF	TGCAGCGCTGGGGAGACAGGGAGCTCCTACAATGAGCAGTTCTTC
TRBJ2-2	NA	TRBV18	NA	CASSLGIGELFF	TGTGCCAGCTCACTAGGAATCGGGGAGCTGTTTTTT
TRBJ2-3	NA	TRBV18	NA	CASSLQKETDTQYF	TGTGCCAGCTCACTACAGAAGGAGACAGATACGCAGTATTTT
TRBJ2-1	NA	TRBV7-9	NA	CASSPPWVRSSYNEQFF	TGTGCCAGCAGCCCCCCCTGGGTTAGGAGTTCCTACAATGAGCAGTTCTTC
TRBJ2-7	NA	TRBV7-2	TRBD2	CASSRTSGIEQYF	TGTGCCAGCAGTCGGACTAGCGGGATCGAGCAGTACTTC
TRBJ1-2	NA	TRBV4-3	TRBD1	CASSQGDRGYYGYTF	TGCGCCAGCAGCCAAGGCGACAGGGGGTACTATGGCTACACCTTC
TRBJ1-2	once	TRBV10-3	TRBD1	CAISEGQGRNGGYTF	TGTGCCATCAGTGAGGGACAGGGAAGGAATGGTGGCTACACCTTC
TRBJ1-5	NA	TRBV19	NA	CATGVHNQPQHF	TGTGCCACCGGGGTTCATAATCAGCCCCAGCATTTT
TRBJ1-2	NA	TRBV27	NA	CASSSGYGYTF	TGTGCCAGCAGCAGCGGATATGGCTACACCTTC
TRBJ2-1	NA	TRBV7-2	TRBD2	CASSLAGGPPYNEQFF	TGTGCCAGCAGCTTAGCGGGAGGGCCCCCCTACAATGAGCAGTTCTTC
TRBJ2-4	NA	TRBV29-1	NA	CSVSRTRLGKNIQYF	TGCAGCGTCTCCAGGACTCGCCTAGGCAAAAACATTCAGTACTTC
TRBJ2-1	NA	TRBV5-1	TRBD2	CASSALAGVYNEQFF	TGCGCCAGCAGCGCGCTAGCGGGAGTGTACAATGAGCAGTTCTTC
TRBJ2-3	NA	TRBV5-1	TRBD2	CASSVGTSGPDTQYF	TGCGCCAGCAGCGTCGGGACTAGCGGACCAGATACGCAGTATTTT
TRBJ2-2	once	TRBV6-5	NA	CASSRTPVATGELFF	TGTGCCAGCAGTAGAACCCCCGTCGCTACCGGGGAGCTGTTTTTT
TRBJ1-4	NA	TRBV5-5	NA	CASSSRQADEKLFF	TGTGCCAGCAGCTCCCGACAGGCTGATGAAAAACTGTTTTTT
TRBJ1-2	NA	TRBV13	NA	CASSLNRRANYGYTF	TGTGCCAGCAGCTTAAATCGGCGGGCTAACTATGGCTACACCTTC
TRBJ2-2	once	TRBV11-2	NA	CASSLGFSFTGELFF	TGTGCCAGCAGCTTAGGGTTTTCATTCACCGGGGAGCTGTTTTTT
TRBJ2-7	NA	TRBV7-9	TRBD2	CASTPGLAGFYEQYF	TGTGCCAGCACCCCGGGACTAGCGGGATTCTACGAGCAGTACTTC
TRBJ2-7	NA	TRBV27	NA	CASSRTDSRYEQYF	TGTGCCAGCAGCCGTACGGACAGCCGCTACGAGCAGTACTTC
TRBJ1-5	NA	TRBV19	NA	CASTSTRGNQPQHF	TGTGCCAGTACCTCGACCCGGGGGAATCAGCCCCAGCATTTT
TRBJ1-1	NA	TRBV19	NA	CASSKRDSTEAFF	TGTGCCAGTAGTAAACGGGATAGCACTGAAGCTTTCTTT
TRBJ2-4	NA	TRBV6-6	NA	CASRNTDRGDKNIQYF	TGTGCCAGCAGAAATACGGACCGGGGAGACAAAAACATTCAGTACTTC
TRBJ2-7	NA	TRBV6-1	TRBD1	CASRTGITYEQYF	TGTGCCAGCAGGACAGGGATCACCTACGAGCAGTACTTC
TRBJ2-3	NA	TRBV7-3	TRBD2	CASSPVKRGTSTDTQYF	TGTGCCAGCAGCCCCGTCAAGCGGGGGACTAGCACAGATACGCAGTATTTT
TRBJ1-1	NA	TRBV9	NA	CASSVGPFMNTEAFF	TGTGCCAGCAGCGTAGGGCCCTTCATGAACACTGAAGCTTTCTTT
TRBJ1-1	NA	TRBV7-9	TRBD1	CASSPRGTGIVNTEAFF	TGTGCCAGCAGCCCTCGGGGGACAGGGATAGTGAACACTGAAGCTTTCTTT